These 15 T cell receptor beta chains were sequenced from one sample in a study of monozygotic twins with inflammatory bowel disease. TCRdb derives one entry per CDR3 protein from the 5' RACE reads, leaving out DNA. This listing includes 160,000 or so distinct CDR3 sequences. Material for sequencing was blood. These receptor sequences come from a human donor with ulcerative colitis or Crohn's disease, or a healthy co-twin of an affected twin (not recorded which).

V and J are TRBV5-1 and TRBJ2-7; TCRdb indicates TRBD2, and absent DNA this call remains unverified. The CDR3 sequence is 17 residues long. Germline assignment: CDR1 SGHRS and CDR2 YFSETQ. The chain's CDR3 is CASSLAGLAGDAGEQYF.

The V call is TRBV20-1, the J call TRBJ2-7; TCRdb proposes TRBD1, but this gene call is untestable without DNA. The CDR3 is 14 amino acids. From germline, CDR1 is DFQATT and CDR2 SNEGSKA (reference sequence). The CDR3 sequence is CSARSSRGTYEQYF.

This chain links TRBV4-3 with TRBJ2-3; there is no DNA to check the TCRdb D call of TRBD1. CDR1 and CDR2 (germline): LGHNA, YSLEER. The CDR3 covers 13 residues. The CDR3 sequence is CASSQAGVFTQYF.

The rearrangement uses TRBV11-2 and TRBJ2-2; no DNA is available, so the TRBD2 call from TCRdb remains unchecked. This CDR3 region has 15 residues. The germline gives CDR1 SGHAT, CDR2 FQNNGV. The CDR3 protein is CASSSVSGRSGELFF.

This chain uses TRBV13 with TRBJ2-1; TCRdb's assignment of TRBD1 cannot be checked, as there is no DNA. CDR3 size: 14 residues. CDR1 and CDR2 from the germline V gene are PRHDT and FYEKMQ (reference sequence). Here the CDR3 reads CASTGTGTYNEQFF.

CDR3 in amino acids: CASSVTGESLHF. This sequence joins TRBV19 and TRBJ1-6; with no DNA, the TCRdb D assignment of TRBD1 cannot be verified. The length of the CDR3 is 12 residues. From germline, CDR1 is LNHDA and CDR2 SQIVND (reference sequence). Supplemented by reference TRBV19 and TRBJ1-6, the full variable domain reads DGGITQSPKYLFRKEGQNVTLSCEQNLNHDAMYWYRQDPGQGLRLIYYSQIVNDFQKGDIAEGYSVSREKKESFPLTVTSAQKNPTAFYLCASSVTGESLHFGNGTRLTVT.

The genes are TRBV20-1 and TRBJ1-4. Germline V gene lookup returns CDR1 DFQATT and CDR2 SNEGSKA (reference sequence). This CDR3 has 15 residues. CDR3: CSARIYRQAGEKLFF.

The CDR3 reads CASSQKDLGNTIYF. This chain links TRBV3-1 with TRBJ1-3. CDR1 is LGHDT, CDR2 YNNKEL, per germline (reference sequence). The CDR3 runs to 14 residues.

J is TRBJ2-7 and V is TRBV20-1; the TCRdb D gene call, TRBD2, has no DNA to confirm it. The germline CDR1 and CDR2 sequences are DFQATT and SNEGSKA (reference sequence). The CDR3 has 16 amino acids. The CDR3 region is CSASPILAVGAYEQYF.

This chain joins TRBV25-1 and TRBJ1-2. Germline CDR1 MGHDK, CDR2 SYGVNS. This CDR3 contains 13 residues. CDR3: CASSMVGNYGYTF.

The chain links TRBV5-1 to TRBJ2-1; the TCRdb call, TRBD2, lacks DNA for checking. The CDR3 is made up of 17 amino acids. The germline gives CDR1 SGHRS, CDR2 YFSETQ. CDR3 loop: CASSFNPIEGVGDEQFF. Full variable domain (rest looked up from reference TRBV5-1 and TRBJ2-1): KAGVTQTPRYLIKTRGQQVTLSCSPISGHRSVSWYQQTPGQGLQFLFEYFSETQRNKGNFPGRFSGRQFSNSRSEMNVSTLELGDSALYLCASSFNPIEGVGDEQFFGPGTRLTVL.

The J gene is TRBJ2-7, the V gene TRBV7-2; TCRdb proposes TRBD2, but this gene call is untestable without DNA. The CDR3 spans 15 residues. CDR1 is SGHTA and CDR2 is FQGNSA in the germline V gene. This CDR3 is CASSFRLAGGSEQYF.

The genes are TRBV4-1 and TRBJ2-7; as DNA is missing, the TRBD2 call by TCRdb cannot be tested. Germline CDR1 MGHRA, CDR2 YSYEKL. This CDR3 has 15 residues. The CDR3 protein is CASSSYKGGGGEQYF.

This chain connects TRBV7-2 to TRBJ2-1; TCRdb reports TRBD1, a call that lacks DNA to check it against. The CDR3 spans 21 residues. Germline lookup yields CDR1 SGHTA and CDR2 FQGNSA. CDR3 in amino acids: CASSLGGSRGRAFATINEQFF.

The rearrangement joins TRBV7-2 to TRBJ2-1; TCRdb selects TRBD2, and the lack of DNA leaves this call unchecked. This CDR3 has 15 amino acids. Per the germline V gene, CDR1 is SGHTA and CDR2 is FQGNSA. The CDR3 loop is CASSSGLAGVNEQFF.